This entry is about one TCR beta chain. Its antigen has not been determined. The record has no base qualities; no much larger clone is one base away. TCRbeta CDR3 regions were amplified from genomic DNA by means of the immunoSEQ Assay, a bias-controlled multiplex PCR. As for how the authors treated the data: Nucleated cell counts per sample were estimated from amplification of reference gene primers within the assay. To quantify the absolute abundance of each unique TCRbeta CDR3 rearrangement, sequence reads were collapsed and filtered. For each sample, productive Simpson clonality was calculated as the square root of Simpson's diversity index over productive rearrangements. TCRdb provides this immuneACCESS table in a form limited to in-frame rearrangements. Some clones are lacking; in checked studies, under half of them reflect an unresolved V gene, and why the rest are absent is not known. That table is the source of V, J and clone size, and D and trimming were worked out from the DNA. This sample gives roughly 120,000 clones in total; 87% of them show up just once. The ten largest clonotypes hold 7.7% of the sample.

These data belong to a study of blood T cell repertoires in COVID-19 (dated by TCRdb to 2018 to 2020). General notes on the study: Samples covering the acute and convalescent phases of COVID-19 were provided by collaborators in the United States, Italy and Spain. The repertoires were released in a freely available public database intended as a resource for research on the immune response to SARS-CoV-2. Deeply sampled blood TCRbeta repertoires from subjects exposed to, actively infected with, or recovered from COVID-19 were included in the dataset. Where available, HLA class I and class II types were obtained from metadata supplied by the sample provider rather than from assay-based typing. Samples were obtained from the ongoing ImmuneRACE study (first 160 participants) and from some 1,300 subjects provided by 6 global collaborators. The sample metadata nearly always contained a de-identified subject ID, COVID-19 status, age in years and sex. The prospective study material was composed of cDNA or gDNA derived from T cells, B-cell-depleted T cells, or PBMCs.

The study at large found these results: Clinical and demographic metadata were provided uncurated, with the amount varying by source and participant.

Collaborating institutions collected whole blood in K2EDTA tubes following their own protocols. For TCRbeta analysis, collaborators shipped samples in one of three forms: frozen whole blood, isolated PBMCs, or DNA extracted from either of those sample types. The CDR3 starts with the cysteine, ends with the phenylalanine, and has 18 residues. The read is trimmed to its CDR3 DNA, 54 bases read in frame from base 1. V lost 6 bases and J lost 0 bases, and the count of bases not matched to a germline gene is 11. In the germline V gene (reference sequence), CDR1 corresponds to LNHDA and CDR2 to SQIVND. Specimen: peripheral blood. The chain joins TRBV19 to TRBJ2-1; 10 bases in the middle match TRBD1. The origin of this receptor is a human donor in a cohort sampled during active COVID-19. The CDR3 loop reads CASRGQGLSRSSYNEQFF. DNA sequence: TGTGCCAGTAGGGGACAGGGGTTATCTCGAAGCTCCTACAATGAGCAGTTCTTC. Extended through the reference TRBV19 and TRBJ2-1 proteins, this CDR3 yields the full variable domain: DGGITQSPKYLFRKEGQNVTLSCEQNLNHDAMYWYRQDPGQGLRLIYYSQIVNDFQKGDIAEGYSVSREKKESFPLTVTSAQKNPTAFYLCASRGQGLSRSSYNEQFFGPGTRLTVL.